The clone carrying this TCR beta chain was seen at least ten times. The antigen remains undetermined. The data were obtained in a study of T cells in Graves' hyperthyroidism and ophthalmopathy. General study results and limits: Blood also carried most thyroid clonotypes expanded above 0.001.

Regions amplified from RNA transcripts were the TCR beta CDR3 regions. Researchers ran a first-round RT-PCR on the TCR CDR3 using the HTBI primer set. TCRdb reanalysed the multiplex PCR reads using MiXCR and keeps one entry per CDR3 protein. The sample has around 700,000 distinct CDR3 sequences, about 35% seen once. This TCR was recovered from a middle-aged woman with Graves' hyperthyroidism. Sequenced input: blood.

CDR3 amino acids: CASSLNLQFETQYF. As DNA, the CDR3 is TGTGCCAGCAGCTTGAATTTGCAGTTTGAGACCCAGTACTTC. The J gene is TRBJ2-5, the V gene TRBV7-6; D unclear. The V gene's germline CDR1 is SGHVS and CDR2 FNYEAQ. The V end lost 3 bases, the J end lost 5 bases, and 13 bases lay between the germline ends. This CDR3 is 14 amino acids long.